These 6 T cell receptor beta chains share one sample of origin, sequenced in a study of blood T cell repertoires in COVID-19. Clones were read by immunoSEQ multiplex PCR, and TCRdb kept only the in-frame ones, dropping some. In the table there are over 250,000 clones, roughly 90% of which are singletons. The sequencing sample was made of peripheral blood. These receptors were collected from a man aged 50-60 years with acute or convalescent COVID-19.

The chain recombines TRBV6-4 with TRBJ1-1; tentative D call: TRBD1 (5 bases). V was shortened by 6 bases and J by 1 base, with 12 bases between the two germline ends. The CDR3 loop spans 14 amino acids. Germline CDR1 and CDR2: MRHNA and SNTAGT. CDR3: CASSGRGGNTEAFF. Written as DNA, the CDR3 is TGTGCCAGCAGCGGGAGGGGCGGGAACACTGAAGCTTTCTTT.

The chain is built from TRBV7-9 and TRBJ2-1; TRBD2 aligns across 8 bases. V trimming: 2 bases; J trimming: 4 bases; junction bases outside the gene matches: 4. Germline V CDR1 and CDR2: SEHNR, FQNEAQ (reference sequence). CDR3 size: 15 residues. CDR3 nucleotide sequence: TGTGCCAGCAGCTTAAAAGCGGGGGTTTACAATGAGCAGTTCTTC. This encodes CASSLKAGVYNEQFF.

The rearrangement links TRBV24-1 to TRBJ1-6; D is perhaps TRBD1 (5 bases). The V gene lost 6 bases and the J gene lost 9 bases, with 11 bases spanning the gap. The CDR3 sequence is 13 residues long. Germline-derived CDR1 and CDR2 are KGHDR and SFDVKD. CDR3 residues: CATSQGASSPLHF. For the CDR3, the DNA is TGTGCCACCAGTCAGGGTGCGAGTTCACCCCTCCACTTT.

The CDR3 bases are TGTGCCAGCAGCTCCTCCGGGGGGGAGACCCAGTACTTC. Amino acid sequence: CASSSSGGETQYF. The rearrangement joins TRBV7-9 to TRBJ2-5; the match to TRBD2 covers 7 bases. Germline V gives CDR1 SEHNR, CDR2 FQNEAQ (reference sequence). This CDR3 has 13 residues. J was trimmed by 5 bases and V by 4 bases; bases with no gene match: 4.

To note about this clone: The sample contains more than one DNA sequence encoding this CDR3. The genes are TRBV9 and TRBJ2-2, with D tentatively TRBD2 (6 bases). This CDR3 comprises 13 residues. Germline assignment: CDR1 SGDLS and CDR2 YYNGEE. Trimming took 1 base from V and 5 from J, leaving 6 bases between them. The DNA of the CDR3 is TGTGCCAGCAGCGTACGGGGGACCGGGGAGCTGTTTTTT. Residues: CASSVRGTGELFF.

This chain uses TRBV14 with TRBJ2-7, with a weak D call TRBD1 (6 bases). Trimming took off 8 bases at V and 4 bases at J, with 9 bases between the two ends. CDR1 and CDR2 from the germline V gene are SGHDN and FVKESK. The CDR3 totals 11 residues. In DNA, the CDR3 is TGTGCCAGCGCACAGGGTTACGAGCAGTACTTC. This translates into CASAQGYEQYF. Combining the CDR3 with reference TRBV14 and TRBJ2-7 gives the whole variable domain EAGVTQFPSHSVIEKGQTVTLRCDPISGHDNLYWYRRVMGKEIKFLLHFVKESKQDESGMPNNRFLAERTGGTYSTLKVQPAELEDSGVYFCASAQGYEQYFGPGTRLTVT.